This TCR beta chain emerged from a study of CD8+CD57+ T cells in acquired aplastic anemia. It was genomic DNA that served as the template for profiling TCR beta VDJ and CDR3. TCRdb redid the calling of the reads with MiXCR, one entry per CDR3 protein. The sample yields roughly 93,000 distinct CDR3 sequences, around 68% seen once. The CDR3 is 14 residues long. V shed 5 bases, J shed 5 bases, and the junction held 4 bases outside the gene matches. Germline-derived CDR1 and CDR2 are SNHLY and FYNNEI. All patients picked for sequencing had shown, by flow cytometry, an expansion of CD8+CD57+ cells. The source of this sequence is a human donor with aplastic anemia. The sample consisted of sorted CD4+, CD8+, or CD8+CD57+ T cells (not recorded which) from PBMCs. V usage is TRBV2 and J usage is TRBJ1-1; 11 bases match TRBD1. The CDR3: CASSWTGGGTEAFF. In nucleotides, the CDR3 is TGTGCCAGCAGTTGGACAGGGGGCGGAACTGAAGCTTTCTTT.